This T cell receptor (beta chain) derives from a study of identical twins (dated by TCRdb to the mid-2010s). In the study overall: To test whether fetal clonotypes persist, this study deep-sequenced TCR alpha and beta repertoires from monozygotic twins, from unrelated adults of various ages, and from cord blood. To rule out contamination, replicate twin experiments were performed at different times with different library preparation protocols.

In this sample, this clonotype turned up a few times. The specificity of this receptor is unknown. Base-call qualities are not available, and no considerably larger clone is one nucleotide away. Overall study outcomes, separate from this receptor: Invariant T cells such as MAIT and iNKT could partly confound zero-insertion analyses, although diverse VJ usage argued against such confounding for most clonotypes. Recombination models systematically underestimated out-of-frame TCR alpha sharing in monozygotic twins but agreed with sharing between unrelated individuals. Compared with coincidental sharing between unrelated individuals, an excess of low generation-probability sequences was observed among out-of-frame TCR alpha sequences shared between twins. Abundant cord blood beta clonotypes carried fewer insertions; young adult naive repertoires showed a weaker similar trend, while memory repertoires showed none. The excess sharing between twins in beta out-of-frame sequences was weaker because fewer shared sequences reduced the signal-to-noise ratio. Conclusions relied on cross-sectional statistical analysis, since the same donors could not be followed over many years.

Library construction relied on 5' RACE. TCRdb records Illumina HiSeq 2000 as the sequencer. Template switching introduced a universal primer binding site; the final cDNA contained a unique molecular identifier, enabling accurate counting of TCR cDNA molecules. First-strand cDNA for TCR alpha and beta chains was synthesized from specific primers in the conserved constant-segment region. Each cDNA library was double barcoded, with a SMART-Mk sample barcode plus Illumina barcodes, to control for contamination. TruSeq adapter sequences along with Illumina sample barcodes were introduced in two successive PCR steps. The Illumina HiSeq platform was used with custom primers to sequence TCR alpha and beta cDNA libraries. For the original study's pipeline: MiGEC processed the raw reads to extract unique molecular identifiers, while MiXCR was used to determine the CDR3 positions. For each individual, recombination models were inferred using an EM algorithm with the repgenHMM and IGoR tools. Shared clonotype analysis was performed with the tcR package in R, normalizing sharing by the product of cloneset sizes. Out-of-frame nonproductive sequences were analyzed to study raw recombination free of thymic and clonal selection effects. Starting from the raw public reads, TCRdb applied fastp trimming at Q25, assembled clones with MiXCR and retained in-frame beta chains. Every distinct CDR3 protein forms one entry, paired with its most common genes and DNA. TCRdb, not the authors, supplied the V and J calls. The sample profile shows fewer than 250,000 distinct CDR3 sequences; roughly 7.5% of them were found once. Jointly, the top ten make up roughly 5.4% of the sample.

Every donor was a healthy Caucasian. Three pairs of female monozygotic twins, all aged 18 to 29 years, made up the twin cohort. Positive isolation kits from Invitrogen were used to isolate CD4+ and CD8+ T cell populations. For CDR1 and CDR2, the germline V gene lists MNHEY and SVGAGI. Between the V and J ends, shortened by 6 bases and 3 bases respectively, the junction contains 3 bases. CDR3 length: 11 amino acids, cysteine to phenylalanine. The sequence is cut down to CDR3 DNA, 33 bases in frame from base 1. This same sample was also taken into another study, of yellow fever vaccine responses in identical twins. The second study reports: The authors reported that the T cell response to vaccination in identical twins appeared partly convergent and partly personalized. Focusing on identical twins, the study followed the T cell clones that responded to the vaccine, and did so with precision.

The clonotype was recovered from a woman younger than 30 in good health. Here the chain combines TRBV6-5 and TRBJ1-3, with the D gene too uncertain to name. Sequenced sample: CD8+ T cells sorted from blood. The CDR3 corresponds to CASRGGNTIYF. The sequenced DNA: TGTGCCAGCAGGGGTGGAAACACCATATATTTT.